Shown below are 23 T cell receptor beta chains from a single sample sequenced in a study of stem cell transplantation in POMP-related autoinflammatory disease (dated by TCRdb to the early 2020s). Receptors were amplified or captured by the immunoSEQ multiplex PCR assay. The source is immuneACCESS, and TCRdb retained only in-frame sequences with V and J called. Part of the clones is not carried over; for the studies checked, unresolved V genes explain less than half of this, and the remainder is unexplained. The sample table holds more than 25,000 clones, of which 80% to 90% were seen once. Approximately 0.71% of the sample lies in the top ten. Sample time point, as interpreted from the label and publication: before hematopoietic stem cell transplant. The material sequenced was CD4+ T cells from PBMCs, taken before stem cell transplantation. These receptors came from a human donor with POMP-related autoinflammation and immune dysregulation (PRAID).

This clone was counted between two and nine times. The rearrangement uses TRBV4-1 and TRBJ1-5; TRBD1 might be the D (6 bases). CDR3 size: 15 residues. V was shortened by 6 bases and J by 2 bases, with 14 bases between the two germline ends. Germline V gives CDR1 MGHRA, CDR2 YSYEKL. The CDR3 reads CASSRTAQGNQPQHF. The CDR3 DNA sequence: TGCGCCAGCAGTCGGACAGCACAGGGCAATCAGCCCCAGCATTTT.

V usage is TRBV4-1 and J usage is TRBJ2-6; 9 nucleotides agree with TRBD2. Germline trimming cut 4 bases from V and 2 bases from J; bases unmatched to any gene: 9. The germline CDR1 and CDR2 sequences are MGHRA and YSYEKL. The CDR3 runs 18 residues. This CDR3 is CASSPPSGIHPGANVLTF. The CDR3 bases are TGCGCCAGCAGCCCGCCTAGCGGGATACACCCTGGGGCCAACGTCCTGACTTTC.

This rearrangement joins TRBV6-5 to TRBJ1-2; 9 nucleotides line up with TRBD1. Germline values: CDR1 MNHEY, CDR2 SVGAGI. V lost 7 bases and J lost 7; bases outside the gene matches: 7. The CDR3 length is 13 residues. CDR3 in amino acids: CASTSTGGGGYTF. The CDR3 coding sequence is TGTGCCAGCACCTCGACAGGGGGAGGTGGCTACACCTTC.

DNA for the CDR3: TGTGCCAGCAGTACGGACAGAGATGGCTACACCTTC. It yields the protein CASSTDRDGYTF. This chain joins TRBV6-5 and TRBJ1-2; possibly TRBD1 for D (6 bases). The CDR3 spans 12 residues. Trimming took 5 bases from V and 6 from J, leaving 10 bases between them. Germline lookup yields CDR1 MNHEY and CDR2 SVGAGI.

This chain joins TRBV30 and TRBJ2-3; D is unclear. Trimming took 6 bases from V and 3 from J, leaving 19 bases between them. The CDR3 extends over 15 amino acids. The germline CDR1 and CDR2 sequences are GTSNPN and SVGIG (reference sequence). CDR3 coding DNA: TGTGCCTGCCGACCACCCGGGTGGGTAACAGATACGCAGTATTTT. Protein sequence: CACRPPGWVTDTQYF. The variable domain in full, completed from reference TRBV30 and TRBJ2-3, reads SQTIHQWPATLVQPVGSPLSLECTVEGTSNPNLYWYRQAAGRGLQLLFYSVGIGQISSEVPQNLSASRPQDRQFILSSKKLLLSDSGFYLCACRPPGWVTDTQYFGPGTRLTVL.

J is TRBJ1-2 and V is TRBV7-3; possibly TRBD1 for D (6 bases). V was cut by 5 bases and J by 2 bases, with 9 bases left in between. CDR1 is SGHTA and CDR2 is FQGTGA in the germline V gene. The CDR3 loop spans 13 amino acids. In nucleotides, the CDR3 is TGTGCCAGCAGCCCCGGACAGAACTATGGCTACACCTTC. Translation gives CASSPGQNYGYTF.

The rearrangement links TRBV7-8 to TRBJ1-2; 7 bases line up with TRBD1. Germline CDR1 is SGHVS and CDR2 is FQNEAQ. The CDR3 covers 14 residues. Germline trimming cut 5 bases from V and 4 bases from J; bases unmatched to any gene: 7. The CDR3 sequence: CASSPGGLSYGYTF. In DNA, the CDR3 is TGTGCCAGCAGCCCAGGGGGATTATCCTATGGCTACACCTTC.

The V call is TRBV5-4, the J call TRBJ2-2; either TRBD1 or TRBD2 may supply D (6 bases each). Deletions cut 5 bases from V and 0 bases from J, with 8 bases between. There are 14 residues in the CDR3. Germline V gene lookup returns CDR1 SGHNT and CDR2 YYREEE (reference sequence). The CDR3 DNA follows: TGTGCCAGCAGGGGGGGCGCGAACACCGGGGAGCTGTTTTTT. Translating it yields CASRGGANTGELFF.

This chain joins TRBV28 and TRBJ2-1, with TRBD2 matching over 9 bases. The CDR3 contains 16 residues. CDR1 is MDHEN, CDR2 SYDVKM, per germline. V shed 1 base, J shed 8 bases, and the junction held 9 bases outside the gene matches. The CDR3 nucleotides are TGTGCCAGCAGTTTATCCGGGATCATAGCGGGGGATGAGCAGTTCTTC. It codes for CASSLSGIIAGDEQFF.

This clone was observed a few times. The chain has TRBV11-2 and TRBJ1-3; D is perhaps TRBD1 (5 bases). This CDR3 contains 14 residues. Trimming cost V 2 bases and J 4 bases, with 9 bases left between them. Per germline, CDR1 SGHAT and CDR2 FQNNGV. The CDR3 loop is CASSLQGPGNTIYF. The DNA for the CDR3 is TGTGCCAGCAGCTTACAGGGTCCGGGAAACACCATATATTTT.

The chain is built from TRBV15 and TRBJ1-2; no definite D call. Germline V lookup: CDR1 LNHNV, CDR2 YYDKDF (reference sequence). The CDR3 runs to 16 residues. V was clipped by 0 bases and J by 4 bases, with 15 bases between them. In DNA, the CDR3 is TGTGCCACCAGCAGAGATGCTTCAGACTCCCCCTATGGCTACACCTTC. Protein sequence: CATSRDASDSPYGYTF.

V gene TRBV7-9 combines with J gene TRBJ1-6, with D hard to call. This CDR3 spans 16 amino acids. CDR1 and CDR2 from the germline V gene are SEHNR and FQNEAQ (reference sequence). Trimming took off 2 bases at V and 7 bases at J, with 15 bases between the two ends. CDR3 residues: CASSLKAETRNSPLHF. The CDR3 nucleotides are TGTGCCAGCAGCTTAAAGGCCGAAACGAGGAATTCACCCCTCCACTTT.

The rearrangement uses TRBV19 and TRBJ2-5; D might be TRBD1 (7 bases). The germline CDR1 and CDR2 sequences are LNHDA and SQIVND (reference sequence). The V end was cut by 8 bases, the J end by 2 bases, with 15 bases between. This CDR3 is 14 amino acids long. The chain's CDR3 is CASSAGGIQETQYF. In DNA, the CDR3 is TGTGCCAGTTCGGCAGGGGGGATTCAAGAGACCCAGTACTTC.

The V and J genes are TRBV5-4 and TRBJ2-1; D unclear. Germline values: CDR1 SGHNT, CDR2 YYREEE (reference sequence). The V end was cut by 5 bases, the J end by 4 bases, with 16 bases between. This CDR3 contains 15 residues. In nucleotides, the CDR3 is TGTGCCAGCAGTACTCTTTACACTATATACAATGAGCAGTTCTTC. Protein product: CASSTLYTIYNEQFF.

This chain joins TRBV11-1 and TRBJ2-5, with a possible D match to TRBD2 (6 bases). The CDR3 length is 15 residues. The V end was cut by 9 bases, the J end by 5 bases, with 22 bases between. The germline CDR1 and CDR2 sequences are SGHAT and FQDESV (reference sequence). This CDR3 is CASGGAGNSAETQYF. DNA of the CDR3: TGTGCCAGTGGAGGAGCGGGCAACTCGGCGGAGACCCAGTACTTC.

The sample holds a few counts of this clone. The chain links TRBV6-1 to TRBJ2-2, with D hard to call. Germline CDR1 reads MNHNS; CDR2 reads SASEGT. V was cut by 8 bases and J by 1 base, with 14 bases left in between. This CDR3 spans 15 amino acids. The CDR3 coding sequence is TGTGCCAGCGGACCTCCGGGCTTGAACACCGGGGAGCTGTTTTTT. It is translated as CASGPPGLNTGELFF.

J is TRBJ1-5 and V is TRBV6-1; a weak D match, TRBD1 (5 bases). In germline, CDR1 is MNHNS, CDR2 SASEGT. The CDR3 covers 17 residues. Between the trimmed V and J ends, which lost 4 bases and 7 bases, there was a span of 23 bases. The CDR3 reads CASSAWDRLRGGQPQHF. The CDR3 coding sequence is TGTGCCAGCAGTGCCTGGGACCGACTAAGGGGAGGGCAGCCCCAGCATTTT.

The chain links TRBV19 to TRBJ2-3, with D uncertain. Trimming removed 2 bases at V and 4 bases at J, with 7 bases between. The CDR3 totals 13 residues. Looked up from germline, CDR1 is LNHDA and CDR2 is SQIVND (reference sequence). The CDR3 bases are TGTGCCAGTAGTATAACCCAGGCAGATACGCAGTATTTT. Translated, it gives CASSITQADTQYF.

The CDR3 loop is CSARPNYGYTF. Here the CDR3 DNA reads TGCAGTGCTCGGCCTAACTATGGCTACACCTTC. The rearrangement joins TRBV20-1 to TRBJ1-2; D is ambiguous. Trimming removed 5 bases from V and 0 bases from J, with 4 bases in between. The CDR3 contains 11 residues. In germline, CDR1 is DFQATT, CDR2 SNEGSKA (reference sequence).

The chain employs TRBV5-4 and TRBJ2-3; no definite D call. V dropped 4 bases and J dropped 0 bases, with 15 bases sitting between them. The length of the CDR3 is 16 residues. Germline CDR1 SGHNT, CDR2 YYREEE (reference sequence). CDR3 loop: CASSPILEPSTDTQYF. The DNA of the CDR3 is TGTGCCAGCAGCCCTATTCTAGAACCTAGCACAGATACGCAGTATTTT.

J is TRBJ1-5 and V is TRBV5-8; no firm D call. Germline CDR1 reads SGHTS; CDR2 reads YDEGEE. Trimming stripped 0 bases from V and 4 bases from J, with 11 bases between. The CDR3 has 15 amino acids. The CDR3 coding sequence is TGTGCCAGCAGCTTGGGACAAGGGATGAATCAGCCCCAGCATTTT. It encodes CASSLGQGMNQPQHF.

This clone came up a few times. The chain joins TRBV19 to TRBJ1-5, with 10 nucleotides matching TRBD1. Germline CDR1 is LNHDA and CDR2 is SQIVND (reference sequence). CDR3 length equals 15 residues. The V and J ends lost 6 bases and 4 bases, in that order; junction bases with no gene match: 6. The CDR3 DNA reads TGTGCCAGTAGGACCCCGGGACAGGGGAATCAGCCCCAGCATTTT. It specifies CASRTPGQGNQPQHF.

The genes are TRBV5-8 and TRBJ1-1, with D perhaps TRBD1 (5 bases). The CDR3 totals 13 residues. The V and J ends lost 1 base and 3 bases respectively, with 7 bases between them. Germline lookup yields CDR1 SGHTS and CDR2 YDEGEE. DNA for the CDR3: TGTGCCAGCAGCTTGCTCAGGGACACTGAAGCTTTCTTT. Protein sequence: CASSLLRDTEAFF.